The next 14 T cell receptor beta chains were all read from a single sample in a study of blood T cell repertoires in COVID-19. Data came from immunoSEQ multiplex PCR; TCRdb stores just in-frame clones and leaves some out. The data contain 150,000 to 200,000 clones, more than 75% of them singletons. The sample consisted of peripheral blood. The receptors derive from a woman in her 50s with active or convalescent COVID-19.

The table lists this clone with many counts. J is TRBJ2-1 and V is TRBV14, with 9 positions matching TRBD1. This CDR3 has 14 residues. J lost 5 bases, V lost 6 bases, and 5 bases had no gene match. Germline V gene lookup returns CDR1 SGHDN and CDR2 FVKESK. CDR3 coding DNA: TGTGCCAGCAGACGACAGGGGGTAGACAATGAGCAGTTCTTC. It yields the protein CASRRQGVDNEQFF. Using reference TRBV14 and TRBJ2-1 for the parts outside the CDR3, the full variable domain is EAGVTQFPSHSVIEKGQTVTLRCDPISGHDNLYWYRRVMGKEIKFLLHFVKESKQDESGMPNNRFLAERTGGTYSTLKVQPAELEDSGVYFCASRRQGVDNEQFFGPGTRLTVL.

A note on this clone: Other DNA sequences in the sample encode the same CDR3. The CDR3 region has the DNA TGCAGTGCTACACAAGAGACCCAGTACTTC. Its protein is CSATQETQYF. The chain carries TRBV20-1 and TRBJ2-5; D uncertain. Trimming stripped 4 bases from V and 2 bases from J, with 2 bases between. The germline gives CDR1 DFQATT, CDR2 SNEGSKA (reference sequence). The CDR3 runs to 10 residues.

The V call is TRBV5-1, the J call TRBJ1-2, with TRBD1 matching over 7 bases. Germline lookup yields CDR1 SGHRS and CDR2 YFSETQ. The CDR3 contains 14 residues. J was trimmed by 0 bases and V by 3 bases; bases with no gene match: 2. The CDR3 sequence: CASSWGTANYGYTF. DNA of the CDR3: TGCGCCAGCAGCTGGGGGACAGCTAACTATGGCTACACCTTC.

The gene calls are TRBV3-1 (or the pseudogene TRBV3-2) and TRBJ2-5; D is unclear. Germline CDR1 LGHDT, CDR2 YNNKEL (reference sequence). Trimming took off 0 bases at V and 0 bases at J, with 8 bases between the two ends. CDR3 length: 15 residues. Written as DNA, the CDR3 is TGTGCCAGCAGCCAAGATCAGGCTTACCAAGAGACCCAGTACTTC. This translates into CASSQDQAYQETQYF.

The chain combines TRBV4-3 with TRBJ2-6; 7 nucleotides agree with TRBD1. This CDR3 has 19 amino acids. Germline V gives CDR1 LGHNA, CDR2 YSLEER. Trimming removed 0 bases from V and 0 bases from J; junction bases left unmatched: 8. CDR3 sequence: CASSQERGQPISGANVLTF. As DNA, the CDR3 is TGCGCCAGCAGCCAAGAGAGGGGACAGCCTATCTCTGGGGCCAACGTCCTGACTTTC.

The chain combines TRBV6-6 with TRBJ1-1; D is ambiguous. Per the germline V gene, CDR1 is MNHNY and CDR2 is SVGAGI (reference sequence). The CDR3 runs 12 residues. Between the trimmed V and J ends, which lost 9 bases and 1 base, there was a span of 9 bases. This chain's CDR3 is CASTGGNTEAFF. The CDR3 region has the DNA TGTGCCAGTACTGGAGGGAACACTGAAGCTTTCTTT.

V gene TRBV19 combines with J gene TRBJ1-1; TRBD1 is a possible D gene (6 bases). V gave up 8 bases and J gave up 1 base, with 14 bases separating them. The CDR3 totals 14 residues. The germline CDR1 and CDR2 sequences are LNHDA and SQIVND (reference sequence). CDR3 in DNA: TGTGCCAGTGACCAGGGGATGGGGAACACTGAAGCTTTCTTT. It translates to CASDQGMGNTEAFF.

The J gene is TRBJ2-6, the V gene TRBV21-1; TRBD1 was called by the table and not checked on the DNA. TRBV21-1 is reported as a pseudogene. This CDR3 has 19 residues. The CDR3 DNA reads TGTGCCAGCAGCAAAGAGGCAGGACAGGGAAAATACGGGGCCAACGTCCTGACTTTC. The encoded protein is CASSKEAGQGKYGANVLTF.

V gene TRBV3-1 (or the pseudogene TRBV3-2) combines with J gene TRBJ1-5; 9 bases are shared with TRBD1. This CDR3 has 17 residues. Germline-derived CDR1 and CDR2 are LGHDT and YNNKEL (reference sequence). The V segment lost 4 bases and the J segment 5 bases; nucleotides outside the gene matches: 12. CDR3 sequence reads: CASSLVLPGQGHQPQHF. The CDR3 DNA is TGTGCCAGCAGCCTGGTCCTCCCGGGACAGGGCCATCAGCCCCAGCATTTT.

The chain links TRBV19 to TRBJ1-2; 8 nucleotides match TRBD1. The V gene end was trimmed by 4 bases and the J gene end by 2 bases; junction bases not matched to a gene: 6. CDR1 and CDR2 from the germline V gene are LNHDA and SQIVND (reference sequence). This CDR3 has 15 residues. The chain's CDR3 is CASSTPGTGNYGYTF. DNA for the CDR3: TGTGCCAGTAGTACCCCCGGGACAGGAAACTATGGCTACACCTTC. The whole variable domain, remainder taken from reference TRBV19 and TRBJ1-2, is DGGITQSPKYLFRKEGQNVTLSCEQNLNHDAMYWYRQDPGQGLRLIYYSQIVNDFQKGDIAEGYSVSREKKESFPLTVTSAQKNPTAFYLCASSTPGTGNYGYTFGSGTRLTVV.

The V gene is TRBV4-2, the J gene TRBJ2-7; 12 bases are shared with TRBD2. The ends lost 1 base at V and 5 bases at J; junction bases unmatched: 6. Germline-derived CDR1 and CDR2 are LGHNA and YNFKEQ. This CDR3 is built from 16 residues. The CDR3 DNA follows: TGTGCCAGCAGCCAAGTGGCTAGCGGGGGGGCTAACGAGCAGTACTTC. This translates into CASSQVASGGANEQYF.

The CDR3 sequence: CASSWLAGNKDEQFF. The CDR3 coding sequence is TGTGCCAGCAGTTGGCTAGCGGGAAATAAAGATGAGCAGTTCTTC. V and J are TRBV7-6 and TRBJ2-1; TRBD2 matches at 9 bases. Germline trimming cut 6 bases from V and 8 bases from J; bases unmatched to any gene: 11. The CDR3 length is 15 residues. The germline V gene encodes CDR1 SGHVS and CDR2 FNYEAQ.

V gene TRBV7-2 combines with J gene TRBJ2-7; perhaps TRBD2 as D (5 bases). The length of the CDR3 is 15 residues. V was shortened by 7 bases and J by 0 bases, with 16 bases between the two germline ends. Germline V CDR1 and CDR2: SGHTA, FQGNSA. The CDR3 sequence: CASTYGLLSSYEQYF. CDR3 in DNA: TGTGCCAGCACCTACGGACTGTTGAGCTCCTACGAGCAGTACTTC.

This sequence joins TRBV5-4 and TRBJ2-3; maybe TRBD2 (5 bases). V dropped 6 bases and J dropped 0 bases, with 11 bases sitting between them. This CDR3 comprises 14 residues. The germline gives CDR1 SGHNT, CDR2 YYREEE (reference sequence). CDR3 nucleotide sequence: TGTGCCAGCAACCCGACGGGGAGCACAGATACGCAGTATTTT. Encoded protein: CASNPTGSTDTQYF.